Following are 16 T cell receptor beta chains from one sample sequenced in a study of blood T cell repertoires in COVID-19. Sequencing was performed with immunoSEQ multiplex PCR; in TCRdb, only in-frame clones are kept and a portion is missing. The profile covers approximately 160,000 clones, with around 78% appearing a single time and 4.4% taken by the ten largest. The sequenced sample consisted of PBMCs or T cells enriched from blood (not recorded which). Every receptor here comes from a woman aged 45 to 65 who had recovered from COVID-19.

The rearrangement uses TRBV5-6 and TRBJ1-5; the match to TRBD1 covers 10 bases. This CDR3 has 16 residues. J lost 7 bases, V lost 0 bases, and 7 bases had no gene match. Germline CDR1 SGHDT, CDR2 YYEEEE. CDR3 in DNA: TGTGCCAGCAGCTTGGCGGGCGGGACAGGGGTGCAGCCCCAGCATTTT. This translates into CASSLAGGTGVQPQHF.

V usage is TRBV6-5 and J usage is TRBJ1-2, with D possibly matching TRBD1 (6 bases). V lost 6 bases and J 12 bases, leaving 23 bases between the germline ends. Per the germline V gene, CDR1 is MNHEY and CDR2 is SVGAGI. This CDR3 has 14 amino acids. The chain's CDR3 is CASRERNREGADTF. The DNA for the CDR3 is TGTGCCAGCAGAGAGAGAAACAGGGAAGGGGCGGACACCTTC.

The CDR3 is CASSSTGLGEKLFF. For the CDR3, the DNA is TGTGCCAGCAGCTCTACAGGGTTAGGGGAAAAACTGTTTTTT. This rearrangement joins TRBV7-8 to TRBJ1-4; D is possibly TRBD1 (6 bases). The CDR3 consists of 14 residues. The germline CDR1 and CDR2 sequences are SGHVS and FQNEAQ. The V and J ends lost 4 bases and 8 bases respectively, with 14 bases between them.

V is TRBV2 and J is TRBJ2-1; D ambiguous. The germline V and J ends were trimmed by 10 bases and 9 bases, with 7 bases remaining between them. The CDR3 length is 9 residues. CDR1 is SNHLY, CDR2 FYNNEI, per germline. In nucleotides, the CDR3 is TGTGCCACCTCCGTTGAGCAGTTCTTC. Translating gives CATSVEQFF.

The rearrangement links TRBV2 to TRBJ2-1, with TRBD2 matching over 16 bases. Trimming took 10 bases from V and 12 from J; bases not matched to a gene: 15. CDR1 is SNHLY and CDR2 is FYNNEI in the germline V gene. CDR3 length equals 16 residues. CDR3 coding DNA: TGTGCCACTAAGCTGGGGACTAGCGGGGGGGCCGGTGGGCAGTTCTTC. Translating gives CATKLGTSGGAGGQFF.

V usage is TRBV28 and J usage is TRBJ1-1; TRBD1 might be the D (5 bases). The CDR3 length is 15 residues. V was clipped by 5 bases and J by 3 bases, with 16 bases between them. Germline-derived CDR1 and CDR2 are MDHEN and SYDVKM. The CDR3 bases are TGTGCCAGCAGTGTAAGGACAACCAGGGACACTGAAGCTTTCTTT. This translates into CASSVRTTRDTEAFF.

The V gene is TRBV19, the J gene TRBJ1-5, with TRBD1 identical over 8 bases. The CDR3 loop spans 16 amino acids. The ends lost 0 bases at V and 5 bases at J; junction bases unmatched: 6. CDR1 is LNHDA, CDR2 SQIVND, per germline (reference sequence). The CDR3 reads CASSIDRTGPDQPQHF. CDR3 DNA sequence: TGTGCCAGTAGTATAGACCGGACAGGGCCGGATCAGCCCCAGCATTTT.

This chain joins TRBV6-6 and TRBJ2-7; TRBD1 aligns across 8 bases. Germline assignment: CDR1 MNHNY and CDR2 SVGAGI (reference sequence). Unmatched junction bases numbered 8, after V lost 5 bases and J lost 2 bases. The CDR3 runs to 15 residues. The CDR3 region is CASSPGTGLAYEQYV. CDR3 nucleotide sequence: TGTGCCAGCAGTCCCGGGACAGGTTTAGCCTACGAGCAGTACGTC.

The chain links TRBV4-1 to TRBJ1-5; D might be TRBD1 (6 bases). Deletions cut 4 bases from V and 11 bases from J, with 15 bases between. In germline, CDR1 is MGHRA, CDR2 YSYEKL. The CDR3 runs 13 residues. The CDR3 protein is CASSPAGARSQHF. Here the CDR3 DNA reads TGCGCCAGCAGCCCCGCGGGGGCAAGGTCCCAGCATTTT.

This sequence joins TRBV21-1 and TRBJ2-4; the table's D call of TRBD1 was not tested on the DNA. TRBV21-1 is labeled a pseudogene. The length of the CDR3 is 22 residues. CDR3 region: CASSPEQGTGGQRDLAKNIQYF. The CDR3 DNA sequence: TGTGCCAGCAGCCCAGAACAAGGGACAGGGGGCCAAAGAGATCTAGCCAAAAACATTCAGTACTTC.

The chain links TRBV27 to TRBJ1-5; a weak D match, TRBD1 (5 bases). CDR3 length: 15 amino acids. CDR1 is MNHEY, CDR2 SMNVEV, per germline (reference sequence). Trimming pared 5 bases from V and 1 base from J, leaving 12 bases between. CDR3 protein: CASSAQPGSNQPQHF. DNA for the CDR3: TGTGCCAGCAGTGCTCAACCAGGGAGCAATCAGCCCCAGCATTTT.

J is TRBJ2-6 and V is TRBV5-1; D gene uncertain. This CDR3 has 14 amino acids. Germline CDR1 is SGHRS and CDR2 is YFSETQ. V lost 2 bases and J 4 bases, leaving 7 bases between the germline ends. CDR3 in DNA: TGCGCCAGCAGCTTTAACTGGGGGGCCAACGTCCTGACTTTC. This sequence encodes CASSFNWGANVLTF.

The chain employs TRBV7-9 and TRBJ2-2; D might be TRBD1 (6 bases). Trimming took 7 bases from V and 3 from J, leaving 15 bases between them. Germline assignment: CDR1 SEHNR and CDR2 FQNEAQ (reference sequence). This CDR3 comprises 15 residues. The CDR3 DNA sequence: TGTGCCAGCAACCCGACAGGTTTTGACACCGGGGAGCTGTTTTTT. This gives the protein CASNPTGFDTGELFF.

The CDR3 sequence is CASSLYQGRTEAFF. In nucleotides, the CDR3 is TGTGCCAGCAGTTTATATCAGGGGCGCACTGAAGCTTTCTTT. This sequence joins TRBV27 and TRBJ1-1; a possible D gene is TRBD1 (6 bases). CDR1 is MNHEY and CDR2 is SMNVEV in the germline V gene (reference sequence). Trimming removed 1 base at V and 4 bases at J, with 10 bases between. The CDR3 sequence is 14 residues long.

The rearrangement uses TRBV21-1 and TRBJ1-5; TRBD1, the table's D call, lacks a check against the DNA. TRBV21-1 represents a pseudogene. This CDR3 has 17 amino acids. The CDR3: CASSKSATGDHNQPQHF. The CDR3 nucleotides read TGTGCCAGCAGCAAATCGGCGACAGGGGACCACAATCAGCCCCAGCATTTT.

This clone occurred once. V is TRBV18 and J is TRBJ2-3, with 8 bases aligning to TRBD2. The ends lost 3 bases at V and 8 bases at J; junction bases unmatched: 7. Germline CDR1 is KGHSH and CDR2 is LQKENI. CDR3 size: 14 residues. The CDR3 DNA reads TGTGCCAGCTCACCCGGCGGGAGGTCTGCTACGCAGTATTTT. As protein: CASSPGGRSATQYF. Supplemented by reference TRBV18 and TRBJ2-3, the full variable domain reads NAGVMQNPRHLVRRRGQEARLRCSPMKGHSHVYWYRQLPEEGLKFMVYLQKENIIDESGMPKERFSAEFPKEGPSILRIQQVVRGDSAAYFCASSPGGRSATQYFGPGTRLTVL.